This T cell receptor (beta chain) appears in the sequencing data of a study of response to subunit inactivated influenza vaccine. Study-level findings and limits: Seasonal influenza vaccination, on each occasion, was suggested by the authors to recruit few new T cells.

Each CDR3 protein gets one entry after TCRdb re-called the RT-PCR reads with MiXCR. The sample shows hundreds of thousands of distinct CDR3 sequences, about 15% of them seen only once. This clonotype was counted only a few times. Its target is unknown. The receptor was derived from a man in his fifties or sixties who received an inactivated influenza vaccine. The material sequenced was CD4+ T cells sorted from PBMCs, taken less than 30 months after vaccination.

The CDR3 reads CASIRRGGGANVLTF. The CDR3, as DNA: TGTGCCAGCATCCGACGGGGGGGAGGGGCCAACGTCCTGACTTTC. The genes are TRBV7-2 and TRBJ2-6, with 8 positions matching TRBD2. Trimming took 7 bases from V and 4 from J; bases not matched to a gene: 6. The CDR3 loop spans 15 amino acids. From germline, CDR1 is SGHTA and CDR2 FQGNSA.